The source of this T cell receptor beta chain is a study of cytomegalovirus exposure and HLA in healthy donors. Amplification used 60 Vbeta primers and 13 Jbeta primers. Data came from immunoSEQ multiplex PCR; TCRdb stores just in-frame clones and leaves some out. The sample lists tens of thousands of clones; over 60% were seen once. With V trimmed by 2 bases and J by 6 bases, 9 bases remained unmatched. CDR1 is LGHNA, CDR2 YNFKEQ, per germline. This CDR3 is 17 amino acids long. The sample was PBMCs. This receptor was taken from a male donor in good health and CMV-seronegative. The chain links TRBV4-2 to TRBJ1-6, with TRBD1 matching over 8 bases. DNA for the CDR3: TGTGCCAGCAGCCAAACCACAGGGGGAAGAGGTAATTCACCCCTCCACTTT. Translating gives CASSQTTGGRGNSPLHF.